The T cell receptor (beta chain) described here comes from a study of blood T cell repertoires in COVID-19. Original analysis: Cell counts per sample came from amplifying reference gene primers. Using immunoSEQ multiplex PCR, the repertoire was profiled, and TCRdb retains in-frame clones only, with some absent. V, J and clone size reflect that table, while D and trimming were determined from the DNA. The profile shows more than 350,000 clones, about 86% of them singletons. With 5 bases removed from V and 7 bases from J, the gap between germline ends came to 11 bases. The CDR3 spans 13 residues. The germline gives CDR1 SGHVS, CDR2 FQNEAQ.

The sequencing input was PBMCs or T cells enriched from blood (not recorded which). The chain employs TRBV7-8 and TRBJ1-4; D unresolved. This TCR was recovered from a woman aged 45-60 years who had recovered from COVID-19. The CDR3 sequence is CASSRTRVEKLFF. The CDR3 DNA sequence: TGTGCCAGCAGCCGGACTAGGGTTGAAAAACTGTTTTTT.